The 17 T cell receptor beta chains below were found in one sample sequenced in a study of shared clonotypes between healthy human individuals. This table comes from immunoSEQ multiplex PCR, and its TCRdb copy is limited to in-frame clones, with some not included. This sample yields around 500,000 clones, of which almost 80% are seen a single time; 12% belongs to the top ten. Material for sequencing was PBMCs. These receptors all stem from a woman aged 40 to 49 in good health. Some clones in this sample may be carry-over from other donors' samples.

Points on this clone: The identical CDR3 is also encoded by other nucleotide sequences in the sample. This chain joins TRBV5-4 and TRBJ2-3; D is unresolved. This CDR3 spans 12 amino acids. Germline values: CDR1 SGHNT, CDR2 YYREEE (reference sequence). Trimming removed 4 bases at V and 0 bases at J, with 3 bases between. Here the CDR3 reads CASSPSTDTQYF. The CDR3 coding sequence is TGTGCCAGCAGCCCTAGCACAGATACGCAGTATTTT. Filled out from reference TRBV5-4 and TRBJ2-3, the complete variable domain reads ETGVTQSPTHLIKTRGQQVTLRCSSQSGHNTVSWYQQALGQGPQFIFQYYREEENGRGNFPPRFSGLQFPNYSSELNVNALELDDSALYLCASSPSTDTQYFGPGTRLTVL.

The chain carries TRBV28 and TRBJ1-1; D ambiguous. This CDR3 contains 14 residues. The germline V and J ends were trimmed by 1 base and 2 bases, with 8 bases remaining between them. Germline-derived CDR1 and CDR2 are MDHEN and SYDVKM. The CDR3 region has the DNA TGTGCCAGCAGTTTATCAGGTTACAACACTGAAGCTTTCTTT. It codes for CASSLSGYNTEAFF.

The V gene is TRBV19, the J gene TRBJ1-5, with unresolved D. The germline V and J ends were trimmed by 6 bases and 2 bases, with 11 bases remaining between them. Germline V CDR1 and CDR2: LNHDA, SQIVND (reference sequence). The CDR3 extends over 14 amino acids. The CDR3 loop reads CASSASGGNQPQHF. The DNA for the CDR3 is TGTGCCAGTAGCGCAAGCGGGGGCAATCAGCCCCAGCATTTT.

The rearrangement uses TRBV5-4 and TRBJ2-5; TRBD1 is a possible D gene (5 bases). CDR3 length equals 14 residues. V was cut by 3 bases and J by 3 bases, with 12 bases left in between. Germline lookup yields CDR1 SGHNT and CDR2 YYREEE (reference sequence). CDR3: CASSSRAREETQYF. CDR3 nucleotides: TGTGCCAGCAGCTCCAGGGCAAGGGAAGAGACCCAGTACTTC. Looking up the rest from reference TRBV5-4 and TRBJ2-5 gives the full variable domain: ETGVTQSPTHLIKTRGQQVTLRCSSQSGHNTVSWYQQALGQGPQFIFQYYREEENGRGNFPPRFSGLQFPNYSSELNVNALELDDSALYLCASSSRAREETQYFGPGTRLLVL.

The V call is TRBV27, the J call TRBJ2-7; maybe TRBD1 (6 bases). Per the germline V gene, CDR1 is MNHEY and CDR2 is SMNVEV (reference sequence). Trimming took 5 bases from V and 10 from J, leaving 18 bases between them. CDR3 length: 13 amino acids. Written as DNA, the CDR3 is TGTGCCAGCAGTACAAGACAGGCCCGCCGACAGTACTTC. Translating it yields CASSTRQARRQYF.

Points on this clone: A much more abundant neighbour one base away suggests this may be a read error. This chain joins TRBV18 and TRBJ2-7; TRBD2 matches at 13 bases. Germline assignment: CDR1 KGHSH and CDR2 LQKENI. CDR3 length: 15 residues. CDR3 in amino acids: CAGSPPTSGRNEQYF. For the CDR3, the DNA is TGTGCCGGCTCACCTCCGACTAGCGGGAGGAACGAGCAGTACTTC. Using reference TRBV18 and TRBJ2-7 for the parts outside the CDR3, the full variable domain is NAGVMQNPRHLVRRRGQEARLRCSPMKGHSHVYWYRQLPEEGLKFMVYLQKENIIDESGMPKERFSAEFPKEGPSILRIQQVVRGDSAAYFCAGSPPTSGRNEQYFGPGTRLTVT.

V is TRBV25-1 and J is TRBJ1-2, with D perhaps TRBD1 (5 bases). The germline gives CDR1 MGHDK, CDR2 SYGVNS. V was clipped by 4 bases and J by 4 bases, with 10 bases between them. The CDR3 runs 13 residues. CDR3 DNA: TGTGCCAGCAGTGCGGGACCGAGCTATGGCTACACCTTC. Protein product: CASSAGPSYGYTF.

This rearrangement joins TRBV11-2 to TRBJ1-4; D ambiguous. Trimming took 1 base from V and 4 from J, leaving 7 bases between them. The germline V gene encodes CDR1 SGHAT and CDR2 FQNNGV. There are 14 residues in the CDR3. CDR3 amino acids: CASSLGVDNEKLFF. CDR3 in DNA: TGTGCCAGCAGCTTAGGGGTGGATAATGAAAAACTGTTTTTT.

This clone was seen a handful of times. Within the sample, other DNA sequences also encode this same CDR3. J is TRBJ1-2 and V is TRBV28; maybe TRBD1 (6 bases). The CDR3 runs to 14 residues. CDR1 MDHEN and CDR2 SYDVKM come from the germline V gene. The V gene lost 3 bases and the J gene lost 4 bases, with 12 bases spanning the gap. In nucleotides, the CDR3 is TGTGCCAGCAGTTTTGGGGGGCGCGGCTATGGCTACACCTTC. Its protein product is CASSFGGRGYGYTF.

In this sample, this clone turned up a few times. For the CDR3, the DNA is TGTGCCAGCGCGGGACGGATCTATGGCTACACCTTC. Protein sequence: CASAGRIYGYTF. The V call is TRBV6-4, the J call TRBJ1-2, with D possibly TRBD1 on 5 matching bases. Germline values: CDR1 MRHNA, CDR2 SNTAGT. V was trimmed by 8 bases and J by 4 bases, leaving 11 bases between them. CDR3 size: 12 residues.

The chain couples TRBV29-1 to TRBJ1-1; D gene unclear. This CDR3 has 11 amino acids. The germline V gene encodes CDR1 SQVTM and CDR2 ANQGSEA. V lost 5 bases to trimming and J lost 4 bases, with 8 bases between them. CDR3 DNA sequence: TGCAGCGTTTCAAGAGGCACTGAAGCTTTCTTT. Encoded protein: CSVSRGTEAFF.

The chain joins TRBV9 to TRBJ2-1, with D possibly called TRBD1 or TRBD2 (5 bases each). Trimming took off 0 bases at V and 3 bases at J, with 10 bases between the two ends. Germline V lookup: CDR1 SGDLS, CDR2 YYNGEE. The CDR3 is made up of 15 amino acids. CDR3 nucleotides: TGTGCCAGCAGCGTAGATGAGAGGGGCTACAATGAGCAGTTCTTC. This gives the protein CASSVDERGYNEQFF.

The chain uses TRBV7-8 and TRBJ2-3; 9 bases agree with TRBD1. V lost 5 bases, J lost 5 bases, and 8 bases stayed unmatched. Germline V gives CDR1 SGHVS, CDR2 FQNEAQ. This CDR3 is built from 15 residues. This chain's CDR3 is CASSRDRASGDTQYF. The CDR3 bases are TGTGCCAGCAGCCGGGACAGGGCGAGCGGAGATACGCAGTATTTT.

This chain joins TRBV7-9 and TRBJ2-2; 8 bases line up with TRBD2. The J segment lost 4 bases and the V segment lost 1 base, leaving 11 bases of the junction unmatched. This CDR3 comprises 18 residues. Germline V gene sequence: CDR1 SEHNR, CDR2 FQNEAQ (reference sequence). The CDR3, as DNA: TGTGCCAGCAGCTTAGTCGGGACTAGGGGGTCGGGCACCGGGGAGCTGTTTTTT. Protein: CASSLVGTRGSGTGELFF.

This clone was recorded at least ten times. This chain uses TRBV28 with TRBJ2-5, with 10 bases aligning to TRBD2. This CDR3 has 13 residues. CDR1 is MDHEN, CDR2 SYDVKM, per germline. The J segment lost 5 bases and the V segment lost 6 bases, leaving 3 bases of the junction unmatched. The CDR3 reads CASRTSGIETQYF. Here the CDR3 DNA reads TGTGCCAGCAGAACTAGCGGGATTGAGACCCAGTACTTC.

V and J are TRBV7-3 and TRBJ2-3; perhaps TRBD2 as D (6 bases). Between the trimmed V and J ends, which lost 5 bases and 1 base, there was a span of 19 bases. The CDR3 covers 17 residues. Germline values: CDR1 SGHTA, CDR2 FQGTGA. The CDR3 DNA reads as TGTGCCAGCAGCAAGAGCCCTGGGGGGTCGGGCACAGATACGCAGTATTTT. Its protein product is CASSKSPGGSGTDTQYF.

V and J are TRBV28 and TRBJ1-3; D call uncertain. Trimming cost V 7 bases and J 4 bases, with 8 bases left between them. This CDR3 is 12 amino acids long. Germline lookup yields CDR1 MDHEN and CDR2 SYDVKM. CDR3 bases: TGTGCCAGCACAGCAGACGGAAACACCATATATTTT. Its translation is CASTADGNTIYF.